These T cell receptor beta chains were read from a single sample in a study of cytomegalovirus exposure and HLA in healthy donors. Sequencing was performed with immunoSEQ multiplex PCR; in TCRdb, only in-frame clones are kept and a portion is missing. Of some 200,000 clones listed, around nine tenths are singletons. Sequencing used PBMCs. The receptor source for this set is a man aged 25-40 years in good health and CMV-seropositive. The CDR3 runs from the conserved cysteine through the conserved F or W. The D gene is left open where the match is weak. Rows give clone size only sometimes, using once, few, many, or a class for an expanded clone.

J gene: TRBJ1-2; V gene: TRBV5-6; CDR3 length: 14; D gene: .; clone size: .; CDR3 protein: CASSLGTEAYGYTF; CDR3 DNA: TGTGCCAGCAGCTTGGGGACAGAGGCCTATGGCTACACCTTC
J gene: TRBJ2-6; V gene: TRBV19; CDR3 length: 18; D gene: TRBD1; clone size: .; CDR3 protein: CASSTSGTGGPGANVLTF; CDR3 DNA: TGTGCCAGTAGCACGTCCGGGACAGGGGGCCCTGGGGCCAACGTCCTGACTTTC
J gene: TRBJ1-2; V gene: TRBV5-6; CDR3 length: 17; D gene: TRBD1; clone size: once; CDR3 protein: CASSLEYRGEVKGGYTF; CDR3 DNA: TGTGCCAGCAGCTTGGAGTACAGGGGGGAAGTTAAGGGTGGCTACACCTTC
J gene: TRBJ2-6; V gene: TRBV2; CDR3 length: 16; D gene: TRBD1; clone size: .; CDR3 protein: CASSGTGAAGANVLTF; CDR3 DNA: TGTGCCAGCAGTGGGACAGGGGCGGCTGGGGCCAACGTCCTGACTTTC
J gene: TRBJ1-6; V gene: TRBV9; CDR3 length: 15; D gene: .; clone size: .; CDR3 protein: CASSVEARGYSPLHF; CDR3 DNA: TGTGCCAGCAGCGTAGAGGCCAGGGGTTACTCACCCCTCCACTTT
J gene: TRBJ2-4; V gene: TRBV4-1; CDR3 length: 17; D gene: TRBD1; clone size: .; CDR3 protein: CASSQDRTGKGKNIQYF; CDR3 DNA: TGCGCCAGCAGCCAAGATCGGACAGGAAAAGGAAAAAACATTCAGTACTTC
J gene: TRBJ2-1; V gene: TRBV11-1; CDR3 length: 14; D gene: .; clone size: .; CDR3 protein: CASSLGGGYNEQFF; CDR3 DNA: TGTGCCAGCAGCTTAGGAGGCGGGTACAATGAGCAGTTCTTC
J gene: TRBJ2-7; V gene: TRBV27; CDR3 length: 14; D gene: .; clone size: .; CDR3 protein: CASSLTGTAYEQYF; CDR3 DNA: TGTGCCAGCAGTTTAACCGGGACCGCCTACGAGCAGTACTTC
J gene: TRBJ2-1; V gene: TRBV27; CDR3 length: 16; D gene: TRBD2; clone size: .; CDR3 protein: CASSPRGTSAINEQFF; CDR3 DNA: TGTGCCAGCAGCCCAAGAGGGACTAGTGCAATCAATGAGCAGTTCTTC
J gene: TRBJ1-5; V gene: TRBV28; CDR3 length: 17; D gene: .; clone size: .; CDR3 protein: CASSSPSTGPSYQPQHF; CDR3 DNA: TGTGCCAGCAGTTCGCCCTCGACAGGCCCTAGCTATCAGCCCCAGCATTTT
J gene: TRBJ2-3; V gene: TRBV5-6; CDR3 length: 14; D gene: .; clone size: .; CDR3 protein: CASSLQTRTDTQYF; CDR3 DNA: TGTGCCAGCAGCTTGCAGACCCGCACAGATACGCAGTATTTT
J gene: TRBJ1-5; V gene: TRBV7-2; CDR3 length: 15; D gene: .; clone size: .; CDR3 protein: CASSLGSGRHQPQHF; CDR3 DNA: TGTGCCAGCAGCTTAGGGTCAGGGCGGCATCAGCCCCAGCATTTT
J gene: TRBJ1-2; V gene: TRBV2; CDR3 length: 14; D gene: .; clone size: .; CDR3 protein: CASSEIQGDYGYTF; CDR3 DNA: TGTGCCAGCAGTGAAATACAGGGTGACTATGGCTACACCTTC
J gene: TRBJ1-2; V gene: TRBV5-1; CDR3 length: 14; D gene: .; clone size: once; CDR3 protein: CASSLEWVVGGLSF; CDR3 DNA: TGCGCCAGCAGCTTGGAATGGGTCGTGGGGGGATTATCCTTC
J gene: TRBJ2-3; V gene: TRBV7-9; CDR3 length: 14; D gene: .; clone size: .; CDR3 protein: CASSFTGSTDTQYF; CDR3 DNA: TGTGCCAGCAGCTTCACAGGGAGCACAGATACGCAGTATTTT
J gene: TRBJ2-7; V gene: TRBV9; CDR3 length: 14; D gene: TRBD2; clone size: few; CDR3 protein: CASSARWEGNEQYF; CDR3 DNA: TGTGCCAGCAGCGCTCGTTGGGAGGGGAACGAGCAGTACTTC
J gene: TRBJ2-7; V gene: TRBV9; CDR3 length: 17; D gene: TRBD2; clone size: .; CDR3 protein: CASSVSPGLADSYEQYF; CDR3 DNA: TGTGCCAGCAGCGTCTCTCCGGGACTAGCGGACTCCTACGAGCAGTACTTC
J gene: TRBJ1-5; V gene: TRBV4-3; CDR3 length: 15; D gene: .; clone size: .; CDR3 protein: CASSQDSRGNQPQHF; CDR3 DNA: TGCGCCAGCAGCCAAGATAGCAGGGGCAATCAGCCCCAGCATTTT
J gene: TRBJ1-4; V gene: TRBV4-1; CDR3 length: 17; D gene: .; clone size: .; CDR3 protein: CASSQVRGLTGDEKLFF; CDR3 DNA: TGCGCCAGCAGCCAAGTTAGAGGACTTACTGGGGATGAAAAACTGTTTTTT
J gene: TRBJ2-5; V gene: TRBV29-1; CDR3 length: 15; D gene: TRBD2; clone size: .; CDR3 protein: CSVEGTSGTQETQYF; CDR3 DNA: TGCAGCGTTGAGGGGACTAGCGGGACACAAGAGACCCAGTACTTC
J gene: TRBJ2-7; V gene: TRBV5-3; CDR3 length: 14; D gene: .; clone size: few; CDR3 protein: CASPPGTGPYEQYF; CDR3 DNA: TGTGCCAGTCCCCCCGGGACGGGACCTTACGAGCAGTACTTC
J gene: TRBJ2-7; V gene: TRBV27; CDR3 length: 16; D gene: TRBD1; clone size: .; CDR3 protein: CASSPRTGTVFHEQYF; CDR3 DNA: TGTGCCAGCAGTCCCAGGACAGGGACCGTCTTCCACGAGCAGTACTTC
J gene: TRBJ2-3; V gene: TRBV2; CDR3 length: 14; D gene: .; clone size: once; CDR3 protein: CASRAQQGIDTQYF; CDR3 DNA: TGTGCCAGCAGGGCCCAACAGGGTATAGATACGCAGTATTTT
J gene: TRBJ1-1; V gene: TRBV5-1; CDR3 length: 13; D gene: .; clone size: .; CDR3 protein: CASSLAWNTEAFF; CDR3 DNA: TGCGCCAGCAGCTTGGCCTGGAACACTGAAGCTTTCTTT
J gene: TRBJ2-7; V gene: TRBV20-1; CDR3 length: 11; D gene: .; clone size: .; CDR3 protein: CSAGTTYEQYF; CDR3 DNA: TGCAGTGCTGGAACAACTTACGAGCAGTACTTC
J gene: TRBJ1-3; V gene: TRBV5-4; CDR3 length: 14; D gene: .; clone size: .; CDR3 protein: CASSLDGPGNTIYF; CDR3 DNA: TGTGCCAGCAGCTTGGATGGGCCCGGAAACACCATATATTTT
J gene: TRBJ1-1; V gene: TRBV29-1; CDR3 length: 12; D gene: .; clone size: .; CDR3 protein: CSVEDRETEAFF; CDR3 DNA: TGCAGCGTTGAAGACAGGGAGACTGAAGCTTTCTTT
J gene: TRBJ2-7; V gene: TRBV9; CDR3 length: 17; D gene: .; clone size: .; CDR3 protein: CASSPGAVLAFGYEQYF; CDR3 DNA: TGTGCCAGCAGCCCCGGGGCAGTTCTCGCCTTCGGCTACGAGCAGTACTTC
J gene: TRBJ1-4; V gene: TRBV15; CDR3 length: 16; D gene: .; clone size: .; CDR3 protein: CATSRNAAASNEKLFF; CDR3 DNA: TGTGCCACCAGCAGGAACGCGGCAGCATCTAATGAAAAACTGTTTTTT
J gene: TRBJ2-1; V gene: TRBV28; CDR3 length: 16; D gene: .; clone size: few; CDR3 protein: CASSSRRGVSYNEQFF; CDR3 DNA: TGTGCCAGCAGTTCGCGTCGCGGGGTCTCCTACAATGAGCAGTTCTTC
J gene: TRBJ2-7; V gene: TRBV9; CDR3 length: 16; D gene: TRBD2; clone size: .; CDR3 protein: CASSPSGGAPLYEQYF; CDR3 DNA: TGTGCCAGCAGTCCGAGCGGGGGGGCCCCGCTCTACGAGCAGTACTTC
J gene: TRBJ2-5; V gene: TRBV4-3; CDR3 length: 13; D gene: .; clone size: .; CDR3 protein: CASSQDLRETQYF; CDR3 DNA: TGCGCCAGCAGCCAAGATCTCCGAGAGACCCAGTACTTC
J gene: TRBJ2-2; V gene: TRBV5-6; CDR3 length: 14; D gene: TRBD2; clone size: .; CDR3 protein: CASSRREGTGELFF; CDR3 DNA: TGTGCCAGCAGCCGGAGGGAGGGGACCGGGGAGCTGTTTTTT
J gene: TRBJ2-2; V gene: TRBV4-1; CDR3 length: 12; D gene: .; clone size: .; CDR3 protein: CASSSQAGELFF; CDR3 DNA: TGCGCCAGCAGCTCACAGGCCGGGGAGCTGTTTTTT
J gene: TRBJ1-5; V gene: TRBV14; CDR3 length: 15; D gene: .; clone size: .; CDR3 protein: CASSQGGSGYQPQHF; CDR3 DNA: TGTGCCAGCAGCCAAGGAGGGTCGGGGTATCAGCCCCAGCATTTT